The rows below give T cell receptor beta chains drawn from one sample of a study of identical twins' blood T cells. From the 5' RACE reads, TCRdb called clonotypes with MiXCR, one entry per CDR3 protein. The table includes hundreds of thousands of distinct CDR3 sequences, roughly 28% detected once. Sequenced sample: PBMCs. The receptors derive from a woman aged 18 to 55 in good health. Each CDR3 is given with its conserved first and last residue. The D gene is left open where the match is weak. The listing skips clone size in some rows; elsewhere it reads once, few, many or a size class.

>TRBV5-1|TRBJ2-4|few|.
TGCGCCAGCAGCTTGGACCAACCCAAAAACATTCAGTACTTC
CASSLDQPKNIQYF
>TRBV29-1|TRBJ2-3|few|TRBD1
TGCAGCGTTACCGGGACAGGGGGTACAGATACGCAGTATTTT
CSVTGTGGTDTQYF
>TRBV23-1|TRBJ2-1|medium-sized|.
TGCGCCAGCAGTCTGGCAGAGCAGTTCTTC
CASSLAEQFF
>TRBV29-1|TRBJ1-1|few|.
TGCAGCGTTGAAGGGCGACAGACGAACACTGAAGCTTTCTTT
CSVEGRQTNTEAFF
>TRBV6-4|TRBJ2-1|.|.
TGTGCCAGCAGTGCTGACGGACAGTCCAAGCAGTTCTTC
CASSADGQSKQFF
>TRBV7-2|TRBJ2-1|.|.
TGTGCCAGCAGCTTACTGGGACTTTCCTACAATGAGCAGTTCTTC
CASSLLGLSYNEQFF
>TRBV6-2/TRBV6-3|TRBJ2-1|few|TRBD1
TGTGCCAGCAGAAGAACCCAACAGGGGAATGAGCAGTTCTTC
CASRRTQQGNEQFF
>TRBV5-1|TRBJ1-1|many|.
TGCGCCAGCAGCTCACGAAGCGACACTGAAGCTTTCTTT
CASSSRSDTEAFF
>TRBV20-1|TRBJ1-5|many|TRBD1
TGCAGTGCTAGAGGACCGGGACAGCCGTTTGGAGGCAATCAGCCCCAGCATTTT
CSARGPGQPFGGNQPQHF
>TRBV20-1|TRBJ2-1|few|TRBD1
TGCAGTGCTAGGGAGGGGACAGGGTACGGTGAGCAGTTCTTC
CSAREGTGYGEQFF
>TRBV7-2|TRBJ2-2|.|.
TGTGCCAGCAGCCCACTAAGGGCGGGATGGGCAAACACCGGGGAGCTGTTTTTT
CASSPLRAGWANTGELFF
>TRBV19|TRBJ1-2|.|.
TGTGCCAGTAGTATTGTGTTCTGGGGGCAAGGCTACACCTTC
CASSIVFWGQGYTF